This T cell receptor (beta chain) was observed in a study of blood T cell repertoires in COVID-19. The overall study: Donors in the United States, Italy and Spain gave samples during acute or convalescent COVID-19. PBMCs, B-cell-depleted T cells, or T cells were the source of the cDNA or gDNA that made up the material.

Per germline, CDR1 LGHNA and CDR2 YNFKEQ. The ends lost 0 bases at V and 2 bases at J; junction bases unmatched: 5. This CDR3 has 16 amino acids. In the authors' workflow: Reference gene primer amplification gave nucleated cell count estimates. Some clones are missing from TCRdb's copy, which holds only in-frame ones; the method was immunoSEQ multiplex PCR. V, J and clone size were drawn from that table, and D and trimming were deduced from the DNA. Among about 99,000 clones listed, about 92% were seen once. The V gene is TRBV4-2, the J gene TRBJ1-2, with 8 nucleotides matching TRBD1. The sequencing sample was made of peripheral blood. The TCR was taken from an elderly woman in a cohort sampled during active COVID-19. CDR3 sequence (DNA): TGTGCCAGCAGCCAAGATCCCGGACAGGGAAACTATGGCTACACCTTC. Translation: CASSQDPGQGNYGYTF.